This T cell receptor (beta chain) was retrieved from a study of blood T cell repertoires in COVID-19. Profiled with immunoSEQ multiplex PCR; TCRdb holds only in-frame clones, not every one. The repertoire holds 250,000 to 300,000 clones, approximately 90% seen once, with around 5.8% in the top ten. Trimming took 7 bases from V and 7 from J, leaving 13 bases between them. This CDR3 comprises 12 residues. The sequencing sample was made of peripheral blood. The TCR was taken from a woman aged 50 to 60 with COVID-19, enrolled during active disease. This chain links TRBV12-3 or TRBV12-4 with TRBJ1-2, with D perhaps matching TRBD1 (6 bases). The CDR3 DNA follows: TGTGCCAGCAATTACTTGGACAGTGGCTACACCTTC. Protein: CASNYLDSGYTF.